Listed below are T cell receptor beta chains from one sample, sequenced in a study of blood T cells in healthy people across ages. TCRdb analysed the 5' RACE reads with MiXCR anew, one entry per CDR3 protein. The table has some 900,000 distinct CDR3 sequences, under 30% seen once; the top ten hold around 16%. Sequenced: blood. The source of these receptors is a woman older than 75 in good health. The CDR3 runs from the conserved cysteine through the conserved F or W. The order of the fields is V gene, clone size, D gene, J gene, CDR3 protein, CDR3 DNA. A D gene is named only where the DNA matches it firmly. Only some rows state a clone size, as once, few, many or a class for expanded clones.

TRBV5-1	many	-	TRBJ2-1	CASRPPEDGEQFF	TGCGCCAGCCGACCCCCCGAGGATGGTGAGCAGTTCTTC
TRBV6-2/TRBV6-3	many	-	TRBJ2-6	CASSRGGTGANVLTF	TGTGCCAGCAGCCGCGGTGGGACTGGGGCCAACGTCCTGACTTTC
TRBV6-2/TRBV6-3	-	TRBD1	TRBJ1-5	CASKPPTGYQPQHF	TGTGCCAGCAAGCCCCCGACAGGGTACCAGCCCCAGCATTTT
TRBV4-1	-	-	TRBJ2-7	CASSQFRPLPNVGYEQYF	TGCGCCAGCAGCCAGTTCCGTCCCCTCCCCAACGTGGGCTACGAGCAGTACTTC
TRBV29-1	few	TRBD1	TRBJ1-1	CSVVTGVTEAFF	TGCAGCGTCGTCACAGGGGTTACTGAAGCTTTCTTT
TRBV20-1	many	TRBD1	TRBJ1-5	CSARGFTGQLNQPQHF	TGCAGTGCTAGGGGATTCACGGGACAGCTCAATCAGCCCCAGCATTTT
TRBV7-2	many	TRBD1	TRBJ1-2	CASSARDRGNYGYTF	TGTGCCAGCAGCGCCCGGGACAGGGGGAACTATGGCTACACCTTC
TRBV3-1	many	-	TRBJ2-7	CASSQPGGYEQYF	TGTGCCAGCAGCCAACCCGGGGGATACGAGCAGTACTTC
TRBV6-1	-	TRBD2	TRBJ2-7	CASSAASGLDEQYF	TGTGCCAGCAGTGCGGCTAGCGGCTTGGACGAGCAGTACTTC
TRBV6-6	-	TRBD2	TRBJ2-3	CASSYSSGGAGYTQYF	TGTGCCAGCAGTTACTCTAGCGGGGGGGCCGGGTATACGCAGTATTTT
TRBV10-3	few	TRBD1	TRBJ2-1	CAISEGTGQNEQFF	TGTGCCATCAGTGAAGGGACAGGTCAAAATGAGCAGTTCTTC
TRBV14	many	-	TRBJ2-4	CASSPRGIRLAKNIQYF	TGTGCCAGCAGCCCTCGGGGGATTCGACTAGCCAAAAACATTCAGTACTTC
TRBV11-2	-	-	TRBJ1-3	CASSLQPSGNTIYF	TGTGCCAGCAGTCTCCAGCCCTCTGGAAACACCATATATTTT
TRBV7-9	-	TRBD1	TRBJ1-4	CASSFGDSRILNEKLFF	TGTGCCAGCAGCTTTGGGGACAGTCGGATCCTTAATGAAAAACTGTTTTTT
TRBV6-5	few	-	TRBJ1-1	CASSSRDKAFF	TGTGCCAGCAGCTCTAGGGATAAAGCTTTCTTT
TRBV7-7	many	-	TRBJ2-3	CASSLGVGGSRDTQYF	TGTGCCAGCAGCTTAGGTGTAGGGGGTAGCAGAGATACGCAGTATTTT
TRBV11-2	many	TRBD2	TRBJ2-3	CASSPGTSGGTDTQYF	TGTGCCAGCTCACCCGGGACTAGCGGGGGCACAGATACGCAGTATTTT
TRBV7-2	many	TRBD2	TRBJ2-7	CASSLSGGPPSYEQYF	TGTGCCAGCAGCTTAAGCGGGGGGCCGCCCTCATACGAGCAGTACTTC
TRBV6-6	few	-	TRBJ1-5	CASSYSRDQPQHF	TGTGCCAGCAGTTACTCGAGAGACCAGCCCCAGCATTTT
TRBV20-1	-	-	TRBJ2-7	CSAPIPGTPTEQYF	TGCAGTGCCCCGATACCAGGGACTCCCACCGAGCAGTACTTC
TRBV2	few	-	TRBJ2-6	CASRAGSSGANVLTF	TGTGCCAGCAGGGCAGGGTCCTCTGGGGCCAACGTCCTGACTTTC
TRBV6-5	-	-	TRBJ1-1	CASSTGGAMSTEAFF	TGTGCCAGCAGTACGGGAGGGGCGATGAGCACTGAAGCTTTCTTT
TRBV28	-	-	TRBJ1-5	CASSWGPTSNQPQHF	TGTGCCAGCAGTTGGGGTCCGACTAGCAATCAGCCCCAGCATTTT
TRBV24-1	many	-	TRBJ2-7	CATSCRVTYEQYF	TGTGCCACCAGTTGCAGGGTTACCTACGAGCAGTACTTC
TRBV20-1	-	-	TRBJ2-7	CSTRSREPQYF	TGCAGTACTAGGTCCCGCGAGCCCCAGTACTTC
TRBV7-8	-	-	TRBJ2-1	CASSPRGGLGYEQFF	TGTGCCAGCAGCCCCAGGGGGGGCCTCGGGTATGAGCAGTTCTTC
TRBV7-2	many	-	TRBJ2-5	CASSLGQTQYF	TGTGCCAGCAGCTTAGGTCAGACCCAGTACTTC
TRBV6-5	many	TRBD2	TRBJ2-1	CASSFARASGVDEQFF	TGTGCCAGCAGTTTCGCTAGGGCTAGCGGGGTGGATGAGCAGTTCTTC
TRBV7-9	many	-	TRBJ2-5	CASSLEAGQQETQYF	TGTGCCAGCAGCCTTGAAGCGGGACAGCAAGAGACCCAGTACTTC
TRBV10-3	many	TRBD1	TRBJ2-5	CAISESMGQGAGETQYF	TGTGCCATCAGTGAGTCGATGGGACAGGGGGCTGGTGAGACCCAGTACTTC
TRBV7-2	few	-	TRBJ2-1	CASSFESGYNEQFF	TGTGCCAGCAGCTTTGAATCGGGTTACAATGAGCAGTTCTTC
TRBV20-1	few	TRBD1	TRBJ1-1	CSAAQGFRGEAFF	TGCAGTGCTGCACAGGGGTTTCGTGGTGAAGCTTTCTTT
TRBV6-1	few	-	TRBJ1-6	CASSEAGTVDNSPLHF	TGTGCCAGCAGTGAGGCAGGGACCGTGGATAATTCACCCCTCCACTTT
TRBV2	-	TRBD1	TRBJ2-4	CASRGTGSPGNIQYF	TGTGCCAGCAGGGGGACAGGGTCGCCGGGGAACATTCAGTACTTC
TRBV15	many	TRBD2	TRBJ2-5	CATSRELGGGQETQYF	TGTGCCACCAGCAGAGAGTTGGGCGGGGGGCAAGAGACCCAGTACTTC
TRBV5-1	many	TRBD1	TRBJ1-1	CASSALRDRSNGNTEAFF	TGCGCCAGCAGCGCCCTCCGGGACAGGTCCAACGGGAACACTGAAGCTTTCTTT
TRBV20-1	-	-	TRBJ2-1	CSAKIGGSYNEQFF	TGCAGTGCTAAGATAGGGGGATCCTACAATGAGCAGTTCTTC
TRBV7-2	-	TRBD2	TRBJ2-2	CASSTEGLAGGELFF	TGTGCCAGCAGCACCGAGGGACTAGCGGGCGGGGAGCTGTTTTTT
TRBV20-1	-	-	TRBJ1-2	CSASGSVYGYTF	TGCAGTGCTTCAGGGTCCGTCTATGGCTACACCTTC
TRBV24-1	many	-	TRBJ2-3	CATSDLNRSGTDTQYF	TGTGCCACCAGTGATTTGAATCGGTCAGGCACAGATACGCAGTATTTT
TRBV7-2	many	-	TRBJ2-7	CASSPLGLEQYF	TGTGCCAGCAGCCCTCTGGGGCTCGAGCAGTACTTC
TRBV5-1	-	-	TRBJ2-5	CASRDQQETRYF	TGCGCCAGCAGGGACCAACAAGAGACCCGGTACTTC
TRBV7-2	-	-	TRBJ2-1	CASSLAPGRNGQFF	TGTGCCAGCAGCTTAGCGCCAGGGAGGAATGGGCAGTTCTTC
TRBV24-1	many	-	TRBJ2-7	CATLEGPNSYEQYF	TGTGCCACCCTCGAGGGGCCGAACTCCTACGAGCAGTACTTC
TRBV20-1	many	TRBD2	TRBJ2-5	CSAGTSGGRGGETQYF	TGCAGTGCTGGGACTAGCGGGGGCCGCGGGGGTGAGACCCAGTACTTC
TRBV7-2	-	-	TRBJ1-4	CASSPRGSTNEKLFF	TGTGCCAGCAGCCCCCGTGGATCAACTAATGAAAAACTGTTTTTT
TRBV9	-	-	TRBJ2-1	CASSMHWANNEQFF	TGTGCCAGCAGCATGCACTGGGCCAACAATGAGCAGTTCTTC
TRBV9	-	TRBD2	TRBJ2-1	CASSVGLREGPHNEQFF	TGTGCCAGCAGCGTAGGTTTGCGGGAGGGCCCCCACAATGAGCAGTTCTTC
TRBV30	few	-	TRBJ2-2	CAWSKTESNTGELFF	TGTGCCTGGAGTAAGACTGAAAGTAACACCGGGGAGCTGTTTTTT
TRBV5-1	few	-	TRBJ1-5	CASSLSGENQPQHF	TGCGCCAGCAGCTTGTCAGGGGAAAATCAGCCCCAGCATTTT